Listed here is a single TCR beta chain. Method: immunoSEQ multiplex PCR; TCRdb's copy keeps in-frame clones and lacks some. Found here are about 180,000 clones, approximately 85% of them singletons; the top ten hold around 3.3%. The data were taken from a study of blood T cell repertoires in COVID-19. The source of this sequence is a man aged 55-75 years with acute or convalescent COVID-19. Sequenced: peripheral blood.

Here the CDR3 DNA reads TGTGCCACCGACTCAAGCAGCACAGATACGCAGTATTTT. Its protein is CATDSSSTDTQYF. The chain employs TRBV19 and TRBJ2-3; D remains ambiguous. With 10 bases removed from V and 0 bases from J, the gap between germline ends came to 11 bases. The CDR3 spans 13 residues. Per germline, CDR1 LNHDA and CDR2 SQIVND (reference sequence).